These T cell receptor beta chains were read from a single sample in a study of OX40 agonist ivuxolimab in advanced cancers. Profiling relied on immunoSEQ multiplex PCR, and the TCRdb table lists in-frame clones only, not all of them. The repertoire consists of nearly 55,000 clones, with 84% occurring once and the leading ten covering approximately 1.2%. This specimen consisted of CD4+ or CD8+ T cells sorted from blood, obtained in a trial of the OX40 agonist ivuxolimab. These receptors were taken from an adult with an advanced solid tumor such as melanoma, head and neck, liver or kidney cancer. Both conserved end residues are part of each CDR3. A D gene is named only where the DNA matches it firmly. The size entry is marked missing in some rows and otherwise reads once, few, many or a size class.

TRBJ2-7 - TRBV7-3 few CASSPGEISYEQYF TGTGCCAGCAGCCCCGGGGAGATTTCCTACGAGCAGTACTTC
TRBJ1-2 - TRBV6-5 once CASSAPNDYGYTF TGTGCCAGCAGCGCCCCCAATGACTATGGCTACACCTTC
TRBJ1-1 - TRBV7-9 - CASRPSGFTEAFF TGTGCCAGCAGGCCATCGGGATTCACTGAAGCTTTCTTT
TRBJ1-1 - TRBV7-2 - CASSSGIEGTEAFF TGTGCCAGCAGCTCCGGGATCGAGGGCACTGAAGCTTTCTTT
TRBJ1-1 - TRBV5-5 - CASSFGGRGTEAFF TGTGCCAGCAGCTTCGGGGGTCGGGGCACTGAAGCTTTCTTT
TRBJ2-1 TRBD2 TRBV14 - CASSQVAGSSYNEQFF TGTGCCAGCAGCCAAGTAGCGGGGAGCTCCTACAATGAGCAGTTCTTC
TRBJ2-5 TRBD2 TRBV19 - CASRIQGGSETQYF TGTGCCAGTAGGATTCAGGGAGGGTCGGAGACCCAGTACTTC
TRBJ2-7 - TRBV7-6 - CASSDTSEQYF TGTGCCAGCAGCGATACATCCGAGCAGTACTTC
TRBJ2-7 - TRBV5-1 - CASSPLGQGSHEQYF TGCGCCAGCAGCCCCCTTGGGCAGGGCTCCCACGAGCAGTACTTC
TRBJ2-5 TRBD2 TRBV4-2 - CASSQEGLAGGGRLETQYF TGTGCCAGCAGCCAAGAGGGGCTAGCGGGAGGGGGGAGGCTAGAGACCCAGTACTTC
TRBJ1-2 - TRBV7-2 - CASSLDSQMRYYGYTF TGTGCCAGCAGCTTAGATAGTCAAATGCGGTACTATGGCTACACCTTC
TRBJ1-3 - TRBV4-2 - CASSQDRFSGNTIYF TGTGCCAGCAGCCAAGATAGATTCTCTGGAAACACCATATATTTT
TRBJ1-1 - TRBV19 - CASMGGFGAFF TGTGCCAGTATGGGCGGGTTTGGGGCTTTCTTT
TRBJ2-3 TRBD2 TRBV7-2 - CASSLRLAGGTDTQYF TGTGCCAGCAGCTTAAGACTAGCGGGAGGCACAGATACGCAGTATTTT
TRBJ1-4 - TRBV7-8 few CASSLEWTRRGVVSTNEKLFF TGTGCCAGCAGCTTAGAATGGACGAGACGTGGGGTAGTCTCAACTAATGAAAAACTGTTTTTT
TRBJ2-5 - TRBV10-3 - CAISDGTGDRTQYF TGTGCCATCAGTGATGGCACAGGCGACCGGACCCAGTACTTC
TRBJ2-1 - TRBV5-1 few CASSLEGAQHNEQFF TGCGCCAGCAGCTTGGAGGGCGCCCAGCACAATGAGCAGTTCTTC
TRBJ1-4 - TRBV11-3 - CASRELATNEKLFF TGTGCCAGCAGAGAACTCGCAACTAATGAAAAACTGTTTTTT
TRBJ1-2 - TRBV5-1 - CASSLSVASGMGGYTF TGCGCCAGCAGCTTGAGTGTCGCGTCAGGGATGGGAGGCTACACCTTC
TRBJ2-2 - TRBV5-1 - CASSGLDRSLSGELFF TGCGCCAGCAGCGGCCTGGACAGATCCCTTTCCGGGGAGCTGTTTTTT
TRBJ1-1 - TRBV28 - CASSLSTRGTEAFF TGTGCCAGCAGTTTAAGTACCAGAGGCACTGAAGCTTTCTTT
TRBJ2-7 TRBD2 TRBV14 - CASSPGTSSYEQYF TGTGCCAGCAGCCCCGGGACTAGCAGCTACGAGCAGTACTTC
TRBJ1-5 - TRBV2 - CASSETVGGSLYSNQPQHF TGTGCCAGCAGTGAAACGGTGGGGGGCTCACTGTATAGCAATCAGCCCCAGCATTTT
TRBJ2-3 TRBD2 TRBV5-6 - CASSSTSGRTDTQYF TGTGCCAGCAGCTCCACTAGCGGGAGAACAGATACGCAGTATTTT
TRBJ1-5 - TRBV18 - CASSYDTPYSNQPQHF TGTGCCAGCTCGTACGATACCCCCTACAGCAATCAGCCCCAGCATTTT
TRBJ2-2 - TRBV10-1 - CASRKNRETGELFF TGCGCCAGCAGGAAGAACAGGGAAACCGGGGAGCTGTTTTTT
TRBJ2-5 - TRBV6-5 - CASSKTWGETQYF TGTGCCAGCAGTAAAACCTGGGGAGAGACCCAGTACTTC
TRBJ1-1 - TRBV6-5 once CASSRGNTEAFF TGTGCCAGCAGTAGGGGGAACACTGAAGCTTTCTTT
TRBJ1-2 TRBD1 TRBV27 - CASGSRGTGGSYGYTF TGTGCCAGCGGATCCCGTGGGACAGGGGGTTCCTATGGCTACACCTTC
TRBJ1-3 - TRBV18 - CASRDTSGNTIYF TGTGCCAGTCGGGACACCTCTGGAAACACCATATATTTT
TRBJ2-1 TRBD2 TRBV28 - CASGNGGRARDEQFF TGTGCCAGCGGCAATGGGGGGAGGGCCAGGGATGAGCAGTTCTTC
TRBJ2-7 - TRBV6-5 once CASSYSGGFPSYEQYF TGTGCCAGCAGTTACTCGGGCGGGTTCCCATCCTACGAGCAGTACTTC
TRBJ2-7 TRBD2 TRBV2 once CASSVTSGYYEQYF TGTGCCAGCAGTGTCACTAGCGGATACTACGAGCAGTACTTC
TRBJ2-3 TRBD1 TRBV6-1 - CASSGGDRGFIGTDTQYF TGTGCCAGCAGTGGGGGGGACAGGGGATTCATTGGCACAGATACGCAGTATTTT
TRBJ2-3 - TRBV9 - CASSVGGISTDTQYF TGTGCCAGCAGCGTAGGGGGAATTAGCACAGATACGCAGTATTTT
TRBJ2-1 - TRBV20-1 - CSAENNEQFF TGCAGTGCTGAGAACAATGAGCAGTTCTTC
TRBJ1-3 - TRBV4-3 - CASSQDPRSFPGNTIYF TGCGCCAGCAGCCAAGATCCCAGGTCTTTCCCAGGAAACACCATATATTTT
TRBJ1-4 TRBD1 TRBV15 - CATSRGQGGEKLFF TGTGCCACCAGCCGCGGACAGGGTGGAGAAAAACTGTTTTTT
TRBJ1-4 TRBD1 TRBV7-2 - CASRGTATATNEKLFF TGTGCCAGCAGAGGGACAGCAACTGCAACTAATGAAAAACTGTTTTTT
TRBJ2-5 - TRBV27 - CASREGRTQETQYF TGTGCCAGCAGGGAGGGACGGACCCAAGAGACCCAGTACTTC
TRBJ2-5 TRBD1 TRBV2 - CASSEDRDGTQYF TGTGCCAGCAGCGAGGACAGGGACGGGACCCAGTACTTC
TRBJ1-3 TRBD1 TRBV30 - CAWAGQGANTIYF TGTGCCTGGGCGGGACAGGGGGCAAACACCATATATTTT
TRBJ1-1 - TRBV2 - CASSEISTGLGTEAFF TGTGCCAGCAGTGAAATATCAACGGGGCTGGGCACTGAAGCTTTCTTT
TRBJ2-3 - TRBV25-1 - CASSEYTAGTDTQYF TGTGCCAGCAGTGAATATACGGCAGGGACAGATACGCAGTATTTT
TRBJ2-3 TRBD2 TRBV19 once CASSMGSSGSSADTQYF TGTGCCAGTAGTATGGGGTCTAGCGGGAGTTCGGCAGATACGCAGTATTTT
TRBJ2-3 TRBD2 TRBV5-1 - CASSVTSGTSTDTQYF TGCGCCAGCAGTGTAACTAGCGGTACTAGCACAGATACGCAGTATTTT
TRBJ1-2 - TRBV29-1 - CSVPLRPGQQGGYGYTF TGCAGCGTCCCCCTCAGACCGGGCCAACAAGGAGGCTATGGCTACACCTTC